This T cell receptor beta chain was identified during a study of blood T cells in healthy people across ages. This CDR3 is built from 16 residues. Germline-derived CDR1 and CDR2 are MNHEY and SVGAGI. V lost 0 bases and J lost 3, with 14 bases in between. Remarks on this clonotype: Its specificity is not known.

Study observations and caveats: Estimated diversity across one million T cells was deemed an underestimate. Roughly linear age-related decline in beta diversity appeared, significant by age approximately 41. Possibly, changes in expanded clonotypes were confounded because donor CMV status was unknown.

The second PCR ran about 6 to 12 cycles with a sample-barcoded 5' primer and J-beta primers. The template-switch adaptor was a 5' adaptor with 12 random nucleotides. It tagged each cDNA molecule. TCRdb re-derived calls from the 5' RACE reads in MiXCR, one entry per CDR3 protein. In the table there are fewer than 900,000 distinct CDR3 sequences, around 46% of which are singletons. This sequence was found in an older woman in good health. The rearrangement uses TRBV6-5 and TRBJ1-1, with no clear D. Sequencing was done on a sample of blood. CDR3 region: CASSYSIRVGDTEAFF. In nucleotides, the CDR3 is TGTGCCAGCAGTTACTCGATCCGGGTAGGTGACACTGAAGCTTTCTTT.